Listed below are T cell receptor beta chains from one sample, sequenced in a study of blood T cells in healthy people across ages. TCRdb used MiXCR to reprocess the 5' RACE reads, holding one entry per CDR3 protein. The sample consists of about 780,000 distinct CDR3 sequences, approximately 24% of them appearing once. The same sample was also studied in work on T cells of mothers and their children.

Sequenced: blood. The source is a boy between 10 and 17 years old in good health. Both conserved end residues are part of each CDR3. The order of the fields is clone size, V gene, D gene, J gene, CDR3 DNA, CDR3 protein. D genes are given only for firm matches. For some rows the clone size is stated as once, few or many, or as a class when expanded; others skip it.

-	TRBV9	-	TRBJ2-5	TGTGCTAGCAGCGTAGGAGTTGGGGAGACCCAGTACTTC	CASSVGVGETQYF
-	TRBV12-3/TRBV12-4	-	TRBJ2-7	TGTGCCAGCAGTTTCACTCGCTCCTACGAGCAGTACTTC	CASSFTRSYEQYF
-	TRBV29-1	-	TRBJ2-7	TGCAGCGTTGAATCCCAGGGCTGGGACGAGCAGTACTTC	CSVESQGWDEQYF
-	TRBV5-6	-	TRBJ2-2	TGTGCCAGCAGCTTGGTAATGGGAGGCTCTCCAGCGGAGCTGTTTTTT	CASSLVMGGSPAELFF
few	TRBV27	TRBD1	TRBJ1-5	TGTGCCAGCAGTTTAAGGACAGGGTATCAGCCCCAGCATTTT	CASSLRTGYQPQHF
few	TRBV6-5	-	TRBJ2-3	TGTGCCAGCAGGAGAGGGGAAATCAGCGATACGCAGTATTTT	CASRRGEISDTQYF
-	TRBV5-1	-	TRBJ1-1	TGCGCCAGCAGCTCGATTGTGGGGGGCTCGAGTACTGAAGCTTTCTTT	CASSSIVGGSSTEAFF
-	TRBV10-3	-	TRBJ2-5	TGTGCCATCAGTGAGTCCGCGTTTAGGGAGACCCAGTACTTC	CAISESAFRETQYF
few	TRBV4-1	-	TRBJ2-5	TGCGCCAGCAGCCAAGTGAGGGGGTGGAGGGAGACCCAGTACTTC	CASSQVRGWRETQYF
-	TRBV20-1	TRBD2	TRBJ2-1	TGCAGTGCTAGGCCCGGACTAGCCTATGAGCAGTTCTTC	CSARPGLAYEQFF
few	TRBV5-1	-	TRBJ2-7	TGCGCCAGCAGCTTGGAGGCTAGATATGGCGAGCAGTACTTC	CASSLEARYGEQYF
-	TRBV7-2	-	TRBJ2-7	TGTGCCAGCAGCATCCACTCCTACGAGCAGTACTTC	CASSIHSYEQYF
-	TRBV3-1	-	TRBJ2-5	TGTGCCAGCAGCCAAGAGACTGAGGAGGTCACGAAGACCCAGTACTTC	CASSQETEEVTKTQYF
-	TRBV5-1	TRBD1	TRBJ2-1	TGCGCCAGCAGCTACAATGTCGACAGGGGTGTATCGAATGAGCAGTTCTTC	CASSYNVDRGVSNEQFF
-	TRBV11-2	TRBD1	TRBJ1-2	TGTGCCAGCAGCTCACCGGGACAGGGGGTCGAGGGCTACACCTTC	CASSSPGQGVEGYTF
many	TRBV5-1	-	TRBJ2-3	TGCGCCAGCAGCTTGGCCGTGGGGGATACGCAGTATTTT	CASSLAVGDTQYF
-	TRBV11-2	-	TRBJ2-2	TGTGCCAGCAGCTTAGATCCCCCCCGGACCAGCCTGAACACCGGGGAGCTGTTTTTT	CASSLDPPRTSLNTGELFF
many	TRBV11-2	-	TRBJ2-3	TGTGCCAGCAGCTTCCTGGACACAGATACGCAGTATTTT	CASSFLDTDTQYF
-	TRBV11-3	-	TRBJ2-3	TGTGCCAGCAGCGATCGAGGGGGGCCGGATACGCAGTATTTT	CASSDRGGPDTQYF
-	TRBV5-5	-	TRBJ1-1	TGTGCCAGCAGCTCCCAACCAAGTTACACTGAAGCTTTCTTT	CASSSQPSYTEAFF
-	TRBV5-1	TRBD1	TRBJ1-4	TGCGCCAGCAGCCTGCCGGGGACAGATGTAGAAAAACTGTTTTTT	CASSLPGTDVEKLFF
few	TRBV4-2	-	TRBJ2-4	TGTGCCAGCAGCCTCAGAGTTGGCGGGCCGCGGGAAAACATTCAGTACTTC	CASSLRVGGPRENIQYF
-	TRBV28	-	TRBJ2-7	TGTGCCAGCACCCCGGATTACGAGCAGTACTTC	CASTPDYEQYF
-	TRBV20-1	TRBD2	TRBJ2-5	TGCAGTGCCCAGAGGGGGGCTAGCGGGGGAAGGGCCCAGTACTTC	CSAQRGASGGRAQYF
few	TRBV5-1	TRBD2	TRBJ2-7	TGCGCCAGCAGCCCCCGGGTTAGCGGGGCGGGGTCCTACGAGCAGTACTTC	CASSPRVSGAGSYEQYF
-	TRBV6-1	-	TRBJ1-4	TGTGCCAGCGGTGGCGACACGGTGGCAACTAATGAAAAACTGTTTTTT	CASGGDTVATNEKLFF
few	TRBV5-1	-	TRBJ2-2	TGCGCCAGCAGCTTGAGGCGGGGATCAAGGAACACCGGGGAGCTGTTTTTT	CASSLRRGSRNTGELFF
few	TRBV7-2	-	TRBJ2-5	TGTGCCAGCAGCTCCCCCTCAGGGGTACGACAAGAGACCCAGTACTTC	CASSSPSGVRQETQYF
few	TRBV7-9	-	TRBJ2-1	TGTGCCAGCAGCTTAATGGGGGCACTATACAATGAGCAGTTCTTC	CASSLMGALYNEQFF
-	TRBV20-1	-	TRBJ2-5	TGCAGTGCTAGAGCCCCGAGCAGGGTGCTTCTTGAGACCCAGTACTTC	CSARAPSRVLLETQYF
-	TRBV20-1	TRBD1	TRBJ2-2	TGCAGTGCTAGTCTCATGGGACAGGGAGAGCTGTTTTTT	CSASLMGQGELFF
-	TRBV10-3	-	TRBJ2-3	TGTGCCATCAAGGGATTAGGGGCCACAGATACGCAGTATTTT	CAIKGLGATDTQYF
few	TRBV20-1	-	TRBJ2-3	TGCAGTGCGTTAGGGGTGACTAGCACAGATACGCAGTATTTT	CSALGVTSTDTQYF
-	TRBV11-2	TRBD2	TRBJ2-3	TGTGCCAGCAGCTTAGAATCTGGGGCTAGCGGGTTACTCGATACGCAGTATTTT	CASSLESGASGLLDTQYF
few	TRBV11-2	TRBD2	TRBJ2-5	TGTGCCAGCAGCTTTCGCGGGGGGCCAAAAGAGACCCAGTACTTC	CASSFRGGPKETQYF
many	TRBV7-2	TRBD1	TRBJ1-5	TGCGCCAGCAGCCCCGGACAGGGTCAGCCCCAGCATTTT	CASSPGQGQPQHF
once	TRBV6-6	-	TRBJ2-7	TGTGCCAGTGCGGGTTCCTTTTCCTACGAGCAGTACTTC	CASAGSFSYEQYF
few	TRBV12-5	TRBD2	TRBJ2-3	TGTGCTAGTGGTTTACTTACGGGGGGACTAGCGGGGTCCCCCACAGATACGCAGTATTTT	CASGLLTGGLAGSPTDTQYF
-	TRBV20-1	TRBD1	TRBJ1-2	TGCAGTGCCAGCGGGACAGGGGTAAACTATGGCTACACCTTC	CSASGTGVNYGYTF
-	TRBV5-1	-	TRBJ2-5	TGCGCCAGCAGCTTACGGGCCAGGGCCCAAGAGACCCAGTACTTC	CASSLRARAQETQYF
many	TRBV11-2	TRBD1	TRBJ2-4	TGTGCCAGCAGCTTGCGTGGGACAGGGGGAAACATTCAGTACTTC	CASSLRGTGGNIQYF
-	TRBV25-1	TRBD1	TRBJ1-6	TGTGCCAGCAGTCCAGGGGGTTCACCCCTCCACTTT	CASSPGGSPLHF
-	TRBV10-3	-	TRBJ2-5	TGTGCCATCAGTCAGGACGGGGAGACCCAGTACTTC	CAISQDGETQYF
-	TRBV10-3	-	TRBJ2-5	TGTGCCATCAAGCGAGCGGGCGAGGAGACCCAGTACTTC	CAIKRAGEETQYF
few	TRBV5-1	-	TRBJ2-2	TGCGCCAGCACCGGGACACATTACCTGAACACCGGGGAGCTGTTTTTT	CASTGTHYLNTGELFF
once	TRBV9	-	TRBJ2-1	TGTGCCAGCAGCGTACCTGTATCGGGGCAGGGGCCCTACAATAAGCAGTTCTTC	CASSVPVSGQGPYNKQFF